This TCR beta chain was found in a study of cytomegalovirus exposure and HLA in healthy donors. Study summary: Earlier, about 180 million T cells were analyzed, and about 120 million unique TCR beta sequences were found among them.

Whole-study results and caveats: In terms of immune exposure information, only CMV serostatus was available. Later on, a genetic analysis was performed. It linked a missense variant in DCLRE1C with V- and J-gene trimming of TCR beta. 87-base-pair reads could not separate some V segments, including TRBV6-2 and TRBV6-3.

For this clone: Its matching antigen is unknown. The junction differs from germline at one of its ends, possibly a read error.

The CDR3 sequence is 13 residues long. The germline gives CDR1 SEHNR, CDR2 FQNEAQ (reference sequence). Primers for the PCR totalled 60 Vbeta and 13 Jbeta. Data came from immunoSEQ multiplex PCR; TCRdb stores just in-frame clones and leaves some out. The sample yields roughly 150,000 clones, under 85% seen once. The source of this sequence is a woman younger than 30 in good health and CMV-seropositive. The sequencing input was PBMCs. The chain carries TRBV7-9 and TRBJ1-1; 7 bases agree with TRBD1. CDR3 nucleotides: TGTTCCAGCAGATCCACAGGGGCCACTGAAGCTTTCTTT. It yields the protein CSSRSTGATEAFF.